Listed below are T cell receptor beta chains from one sample, sequenced in a study of CD8+ T cells in alopecia areata. Measured with immunoSEQ multiplex PCR; TCRdb has only the in-frame clones, and not every one. The data hold some 11,000 clones, with 57% observed a single time. Sequenced input: skin. These receptors originate from a human donor with alopecia areata. CDR3s include the opening cysteine and the closing phenylalanine or tryptophan. Fields, in order: clone size, V gene, J gene, D gene, CDR3 DNA, CDR3 protein. D genes are given only for firm matches. Size values are once, few and many counts, or a class for expanded clones, and some rows have none.

abundance: few; v_gene: TRBV2; j_gene: TRBJ2-1; d_gene: -; CDR3nt: TGTGCCAGCAGAGCTCACAATGAGCAGTTCTTC; CDR3aa: CASRAHNEQFF
abundance: -; v_gene: TRBV4-3; j_gene: TRBJ2-7; d_gene: -; CDR3nt: TGCGCCAGCAGCCAAGATTCCCACCTCGATAGCTCCTACGAGCAGTACTTC; CDR3aa: CASSQDSHLDSSYEQYF
abundance: -; v_gene: TRBV6-5; j_gene: TRBJ2-7; d_gene: TRBD2; CDR3nt: TGTGCCAGCAGGCTGACTAGCGGGGGTCCCTACGAGCAGTACTTC; CDR3aa: CASRLTSGGPYEQYF
abundance: -; v_gene: TRBV27; j_gene: TRBJ2-2; d_gene: -; CDR3nt: TGTGCCAGCAGTTTTCGCAGTTTCGACACCGGGGAGCTGTTTTTT; CDR3aa: CASSFRSFDTGELFF
abundance: -; v_gene: TRBV19; j_gene: TRBJ1-5; d_gene: -; CDR3nt: TGTGCCAGTAGACAGGCCAACAATCAGCCCCAGCATTTT; CDR3aa: CASRQANNQPQHF
abundance: -; v_gene: TRBV27; j_gene: TRBJ2-7; d_gene: -; CDR3nt: TGTGCCAGCAGTTTAAGGTATGGGCCCCACGAGCAGTACTTC; CDR3aa: CASSLRYGPHEQYF
abundance: -; v_gene: TRBV11-1; j_gene: TRBJ2-7; d_gene: -; CDR3nt: TGTGCCAGCAGCTCGCCTCCGGTCTACGAGCAGTACTTC; CDR3aa: CASSSPPVYEQYF
abundance: once; v_gene: TRBV6-6; j_gene: TRBJ1-1; d_gene: -; CDR3nt: TGTGCCAGCAGTTACTCTGACACCCTTGTGGCTTTCTTT; CDR3aa: CASSYSDTLVAFF
abundance: -; v_gene: TRBV28; j_gene: TRBJ2-6; d_gene: -; CDR3nt: TGTGCCAGCAGTCCCAGGCCCGGGGGAAATGGGGCCAACGTCCTGACTTTC; CDR3aa: CASSPRPGGNGANVLTF
abundance: -; v_gene: TRBV5-1; j_gene: TRBJ2-1; d_gene: -; CDR3nt: TGCGCCAGCAGCTTGTGGCAGGGCGGCTATGAGCAGTTCTTC; CDR3aa: CASSLWQGGYEQFF
abundance: -; v_gene: TRBV6-5; j_gene: TRBJ2-3; d_gene: -; CDR3nt: TGTGCCAGCTGTTCGCGGGCCGCATCTAGCACAGATACGCAGTATTTT; CDR3aa: CASCSRAASSTDTQYF
abundance: -; v_gene: TRBV7-6; j_gene: TRBJ2-5; d_gene: TRBD2; CDR3nt: TGTGCCAGCAGCGCACTAGCGGCACAACAAGAGACCCAGTACTTC; CDR3aa: CASSALAAQQETQYF
abundance: few; v_gene: TRBV5-1; j_gene: TRBJ2-3; d_gene: -; CDR3nt: TGCGCCAGCAGCTTGGATTTGAGGCTGGGGGATACGCAGTATTTT; CDR3aa: CASSLDLRLGDTQYF
abundance: medium-sized; v_gene: TRBV19; j_gene: TRBJ2-3; d_gene: -; CDR3nt: TGTGCCAGTAATCCTGGGCTATCTAGCACAGATACGCAGTATTTT; CDR3aa: CASNPGLSSTDTQYF
abundance: -; v_gene: TRBV19; j_gene: TRBJ2-7; d_gene: TRBD2; CDR3nt: TGTGCCAGTAGTAGGACTAGCGGGGGTGCCGAGCAGTACTTC; CDR3aa: CASSRTSGGAEQYF
abundance: -; v_gene: TRBV7-6; j_gene: TRBJ2-7; d_gene: -; CDR3nt: TGTGCCAGCAGCTTAGGGGTTGGCCATCCTAGGCCCTACGAGCAGTACTTC; CDR3aa: CASSLGVGHPRPYEQYF
abundance: -; v_gene: TRBV6-5; j_gene: TRBJ2-7; d_gene: -; CDR3nt: TGTGCCAGCGGCGTGGGACACTACTACGAGCAGTACTTC; CDR3aa: CASGVGHYYEQYF
abundance: -; v_gene: TRBV27; j_gene: TRBJ1-2; d_gene: -; CDR3nt: TGTGCCAGCAGTTTGGTCGGGGGGGCACTCTACACCTTC; CDR3aa: CASSLVGGALYTF
abundance: -; v_gene: TRBV4-1; j_gene: TRBJ2-7; d_gene: TRBD1; CDR3nt: TGCGCCAGCAGCCCCGGGACAGGGTCAAACGAGCAGTACTTC; CDR3aa: CASSPGTGSNEQYF
abundance: -; v_gene: TRBV4-2; j_gene: TRBJ2-7; d_gene: -; CDR3nt: TGTGCCAGCAGCCAAGGAGTATTTCCCACCTACGAGCAGTACTTC; CDR3aa: CASSQGVFPTYEQYF
abundance: -; v_gene: TRBV6-1; j_gene: TRBJ2-7; d_gene: -; CDR3nt: TGTGCCAGCAGTATTACAGACACCTACGAGCAGTACTTC; CDR3aa: CASSITDTYEQYF
abundance: -; v_gene: TRBV4-1; j_gene: TRBJ2-3; d_gene: -; CDR3nt: TGCGCCAGCAGCCTATGGACGGTTAGCACAGATACGCAGTATTTT; CDR3aa: CASSLWTVSTDTQYF
abundance: -; v_gene: TRBV2; j_gene: TRBJ2-7; d_gene: TRBD1; CDR3nt: TGTGCCAGCAGGCGGACAGGGAGTTACGAGCAGTACTTC; CDR3aa: CASRRTGSYEQYF
abundance: few; v_gene: TRBV6-5; j_gene: TRBJ2-5; d_gene: TRBD1; CDR3nt: TGTGCCAGCAGTTCCATGCAGGGGGCTCGTCACTTC; CDR3aa: CASSSMQGARHF
abundance: -; v_gene: TRBV9; j_gene: TRBJ2-5; d_gene: -; CDR3nt: TGTGCCAGCAGCGTAGCTGTGGCCGATCAAGAGACCCAGTACTTC; CDR3aa: CASSVAVADQETQYF
abundance: -; v_gene: TRBV12-5; j_gene: TRBJ2-3; d_gene: TRBD2; CDR3nt: TGTGCTAGTGGTCTAGCGGGAGGCCCCACAGATACGCAGTATTTT; CDR3aa: CASGLAGGPTDTQYF
abundance: -; v_gene: TRBV6-1; j_gene: TRBJ2-5; d_gene: TRBD2; CDR3nt: TGTGCCAGCAGTGAACTAGCGGGAGGACAAGAGACCCAGTACTTC; CDR3aa: CASSELAGGQETQYF
abundance: -; v_gene: TRBV5-6; j_gene: TRBJ2-5; d_gene: -; CDR3nt: TGTGCCAGCAGCTTCTTTACGGGGGGCACGGAGACCCAGTACTTC; CDR3aa: CASSFFTGGTETQYF
abundance: -; v_gene: TRBV5-8; j_gene: TRBJ2-7; d_gene: TRBD1; CDR3nt: TGTGCCAGCAGCACGACAGGGGCGGTAGAGATGTCCTACGAGCAGTACTTC; CDR3aa: CASSTTGAVEMSYEQYF
abundance: once; v_gene: TRBV14; j_gene: TRBJ2-1; d_gene: -; CDR3nt: TGTGCCAGCAGCCAAGTGAGGGGGGGTGAGCAGTTCTTC; CDR3aa: CASSQVRGGEQFF
abundance: -; v_gene: TRBV20-1; j_gene: TRBJ1-2; d_gene: -; CDR3nt: TGCAGTGCTCCATCAGTGGTTGGCTACACCTTC; CDR3aa: CSAPSVVGYTF
abundance: few; v_gene: TRBV7-2; j_gene: TRBJ2-3; d_gene: -; CDR3nt: TGTGCCAGCACCATGGGGGGAGAAAGCACAGATACGCAGTATTTT; CDR3aa: CASTMGGESTDTQYF
abundance: -; v_gene: TRBV29-1; j_gene: TRBJ2-1; d_gene: TRBD1; CDR3nt: TGCAGCGTTCTACAGGGGGCTAAGTCCCACAATGAGCAGTTCTTC; CDR3aa: CSVLQGAKSHNEQFF
abundance: -; v_gene: TRBV28; j_gene: TRBJ1-1; d_gene: -; CDR3nt: TGTGCCAGCAGTTTATCACTGGGGGAGAACACTGAAGCTTTCTTT; CDR3aa: CASSLSLGENTEAFF
abundance: -; v_gene: TRBV10-3; j_gene: TRBJ2-1; d_gene: TRBD2; CDR3nt: TGTGCCGTCAGTCCAGACAGCCTAGCGGGACCTTACAATGAGCAGTTCTTC; CDR3aa: CAVSPDSLAGPYNEQFF
abundance: -; v_gene: TRBV5-1; j_gene: TRBJ2-7; d_gene: TRBD2; CDR3nt: TGCGCCAGCAGCTTGCTAGCGGGGTACGAGCAGTACTTC; CDR3aa: CASSLLAGYEQYF
abundance: -; v_gene: TRBV29-1; j_gene: TRBJ2-7; d_gene: TRBD1; CDR3nt: TGCAGCGTGGGGACAGCGGAGTACGAGCAGTACTTC; CDR3aa: CSVGTAEYEQYF
abundance: -; v_gene: TRBV28; j_gene: TRBJ1-4; d_gene: -; CDR3nt: TGTGCCAGCAGCATTTGGGGACCAGAAACTAATGAAAAACTGTTTTTT; CDR3aa: CASSIWGPETNEKLFF
abundance: -; v_gene: TRBV13; j_gene: TRBJ2-7; d_gene: -; CDR3nt: TGTGCCAGCAGCTTAAATCCTCGCGAGCAGTACTTC; CDR3aa: CASSLNPREQYF
abundance: few; v_gene: TRBV11-2; j_gene: TRBJ1-1; d_gene: -; CDR3nt: TGTGCCAGCAGCTTCTCTGAGAACACTGAAGCTTTCTTT; CDR3aa: CASSFSENTEAFF
abundance: few; v_gene: TRBV6-5; j_gene: TRBJ2-2; d_gene: -; CDR3nt: TGTGCCAGCAGTCCCAGGGGCCGTAACACCGGGGAGCTGTTTTTT; CDR3aa: CASSPRGRNTGELFF
abundance: -; v_gene: TRBV28; j_gene: TRBJ2-7; d_gene: -; CDR3nt: TGTGCCGTCGCCTCCTTGGCCCCGGATAAGGCCTACGAGCAGTACTTC; CDR3aa: CAVASLAPDKAYEQYF
abundance: -; v_gene: TRBV18; j_gene: TRBJ2-7; d_gene: TRBD1; CDR3nt: TGTGCCAGCTCACCCACAGGGGGAAACTACGAGCAGTACTTC; CDR3aa: CASSPTGGNYEQYF
abundance: few; v_gene: TRBV4-1; j_gene: TRBJ2-3; d_gene: -; CDR3nt: TGCGCCAGCAGTCGAGGGGAATGGGACTTATACACAGATACGCAGTATTTT; CDR3aa: CASSRGEWDLYTDTQYF
abundance: -; v_gene: TRBV19; j_gene: TRBJ1-5; d_gene: -; CDR3nt: TGTGCCAGTAGGGTCTGGACAACCGGGCAGCCCCAGCATTTT; CDR3aa: CASRVWTTGQPQHF